The clone carrying this TCR beta chain has only one observation. Recruits, aged roughly 18 to 89 years, lived in approximately 26 US areas. Assignment of participants to cohorts was predicated upon participant-reported clinical history. In the original analysis: Estimates of nucleated cell counts were drawn from the amplification of reference gene primers. Data came from immunoSEQ multiplex PCR; TCRdb stores just in-frame clones and leaves some out. V, J and clone size were drawn from that table, and D and trimming were deduced from the DNA. This sample has 150,000 to 200,000 clones, with around 80% found just once. This sample is drawn from a study of blood T cell repertoires in COVID-19. Overall study context: The study drew acute and convalescent COVID-19 samples from the United States, Italy and Spain.

V shed 5 bases and J shed 7 bases, with 15 bases lying between them. Per the germline V gene, CDR1 is SGHTA and CDR2 is FQGNSA. CDR3 size: 15 residues. This sequence joins TRBV7-2 and TRBJ1-6, with a possible D match to TRBD1 (6 bases). Sequencing input: PBMCs or T cells enriched from blood (not recorded which). The source is a woman between 50 and 59 years old with acute COVID-19. The CDR3 nucleotides read TGTGCCAGCAGCCGGGTGACAGGTCCAAATTCACCCCTCCACTTT. Translating it yields CASSRVTGPNSPLHF.